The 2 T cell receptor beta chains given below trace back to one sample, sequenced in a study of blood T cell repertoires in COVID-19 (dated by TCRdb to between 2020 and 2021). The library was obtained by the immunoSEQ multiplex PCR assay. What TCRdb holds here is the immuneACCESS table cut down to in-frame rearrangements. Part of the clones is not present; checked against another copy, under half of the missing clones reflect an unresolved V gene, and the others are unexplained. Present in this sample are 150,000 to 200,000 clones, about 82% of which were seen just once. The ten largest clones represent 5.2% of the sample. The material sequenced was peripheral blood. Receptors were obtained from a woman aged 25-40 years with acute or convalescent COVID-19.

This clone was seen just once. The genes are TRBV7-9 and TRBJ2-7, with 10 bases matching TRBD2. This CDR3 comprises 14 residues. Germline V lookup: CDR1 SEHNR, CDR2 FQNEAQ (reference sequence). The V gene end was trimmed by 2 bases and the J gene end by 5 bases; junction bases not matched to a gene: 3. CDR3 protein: CASSLTSGTDEQYF. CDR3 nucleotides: TGTGCCAGCAGCTTAACTAGCGGGACAGACGAGCAGTACTTC.

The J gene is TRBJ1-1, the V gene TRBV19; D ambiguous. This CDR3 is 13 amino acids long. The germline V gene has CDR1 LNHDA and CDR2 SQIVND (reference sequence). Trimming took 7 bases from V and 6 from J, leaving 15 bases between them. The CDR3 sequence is CASIATAGAEAFF. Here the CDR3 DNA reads TGTGCCAGTATTGCTACGGCGGGCGCTGAAGCTTTCTTT.